Shown below are 6 T cell receptor beta chains from a single sample sequenced in a study of T cells in Graves' hyperthyroidism and ophthalmopathy. RNA transcripts provided the source from which TCR beta CDR3 regions were amplified. HTBI primers drove first-round RT-PCR of the TCR CDR3. TCRdb itself ran the multiplex PCR reads through MiXCR, one entry per CDR3 protein. The data hold a few hundred thousand distinct CDR3 sequences, with around 14% observed a single time. The sequencing sample was made of blood. The origin of the receptors is a woman in her late teens or twenties with Graves' hyperthyroidism.

This clonotype was seen at least ten times. The chain links TRBV3-1 to TRBJ2-2; D unclear. The germline CDR1 and CDR2 sequences are LGHDT and YNNKEL (reference sequence). This CDR3 is 12 amino acids long. The ends were cut back, 5 bases at V and 4 bases at J, with 5 bases in the middle. The CDR3 DNA sequence: TGTGCCAGCAGCTTAGCCACCGGGGAGCTGTTTTTT. Encoded protein: CASSLATGELFF.

This clonotype has a handful of counts. The V gene is TRBV9, the J gene TRBJ1-4; D is undetermined. Germline CDR1 SGDLS, CDR2 YYNGEE. V dropped 3 bases and J dropped 1 base, with 10 bases sitting between them. This CDR3 region has 15 residues. In nucleotides, the CDR3 is TGTGCCAGCAGCGGTGGGTGGGTAACTAATGAAAAACTGTTTTTT. Translating it yields CASSGGWVTNEKLFF.

This clonotype was detected many times. V usage is TRBV10-3 and J usage is TRBJ1-1; 9 nucleotides line up with TRBD1. CDR3 length equals 13 residues. The trim removed 2 bases at V and 13 bases at J, leaving 8 bases unmatched. Germline V CDR1 and CDR2: ENHRY, SYGVKD. The CDR3 protein is CAISEGGQGGVFF. In DNA, the CDR3 is TGTGCCATCAGTGAGGGGGGACAGGGAGGAGTTTTCTTT.

There are many counts of this clonotype. The rearrangement links TRBV28 to TRBJ2-7; no clear D. CDR1 and CDR2 (germline): MDHEN, SYDVKM. The CDR3 is 12 amino acids. The V end was cut by 3 bases, the J end by 4 bases, with 7 bases between. Here the CDR3 DNA reads TGTGCCAGCAGTTTCCCGCTATACGAGCAGTACTTC. It is translated as CASSFPLYEQYF.

This clonotype has a count of ten or more. The chain links TRBV18 to TRBJ2-7; 12 bases map to TRBD1. The trim removed 4 bases at V and 0 bases at J, leaving 7 bases unmatched. Germline V gives CDR1 KGHSH, CDR2 LQKENI. The CDR3 totals 17 residues. The CDR3 loop is CASSHRDRGLSSYEQYF. CDR3 nucleotides: TGTGCCAGCTCACACCGGGACAGGGGGCTAAGCTCCTACGAGCAGTACTTC.

This clonotype occurred many times. The chain couples TRBV6-1 to TRBJ2-1; tentative D call: TRBD1 (6 bases). Germline values: CDR1 MNHNS, CDR2 SASEGT. The CDR3 runs to 17 residues. Trimming took off 3 bases at V and 1 base at J, with 16 bases between the two ends. The CDR3 sequence is CASSDQGWDGSYNEQFF. The CDR3 nucleotides are TGTGCCAGCAGTGACCAGGGGTGGGACGGTTCCTACAATGAGCAGTTCTTC.